The 26 T cell receptor beta chains below were found in one sample sequenced in a study of technical replicates of blood from several donors (dated by TCRdb to 2016 to 2017). Library preparation employed the immunoSEQ multiplex PCR assay. TCRdb took over this immuneACCESS table, retaining in-frame rearrangements with V and J assigned. Such tables are incomplete; in checked studies, under half of the missing clones stem from an unresolved V gene, and the remainder is unexplained. This sample comprises approximately 79,000 clones, roughly 91% of them detected only once. The ten biggest clones cover about 0.39% of the sample. The sample was T cells isolated from PBMCs. These receptor sequences come from a human donor in good health.

This chain joins TRBV7-3 and TRBJ2-1; 7 bases map to TRBD2. Germline lookup yields CDR1 SGHTA and CDR2 FQGTGA. V dropped 2 bases and J dropped 2; count of bases not matched to a gene: 3. This CDR3 region has 15 residues. CDR3 bases: TGTGCCAGCAGCTTACGAGCGGGGCCCTACAATGAGCAGTTCTTC. Translating gives CASSLRAGPYNEQFF. Supplemented by reference TRBV7-3 and TRBJ2-1, the full variable domain reads GAGVSQTPSNKVTEKGKYVELRCDPISGHTALYWYRQSLGQGPEFLIYFQGTGAADDSGLPNDRFFAVRPEGSVSTLKIQRTERGDSAVYLCASSLRAGPYNEQFFGPGTRLTVL.

The CDR3 region has the DNA TGTGCCAGCAGCCACACAGGGTATGGCTATGGCTACACCTTC. It is translated as CASSHTGYGYGYTF. The chain carries TRBV7-9 and TRBJ1-2; possible D gene TRBD1, 6 bases. Per germline, CDR1 SEHNR and CDR2 FQNEAQ (reference sequence). Trimming removed 5 bases at V and 4 bases at J, with 14 bases between. The CDR3 totals 14 residues.

The chain joins TRBV6-6 to TRBJ2-7; 12 bases fit TRBD2. CDR3 length equals 13 residues. J gave up 7 bases and V 6 bases, and 4 bases lay outside the gene matches. Germline values: CDR1 MNHNY, CDR2 SVGAGI (reference sequence). This CDR3 is CASRLAGGWEQYF. The CDR3 DNA is TGTGCCAGCAGGCTAGCGGGAGGGTGGGAGCAGTACTTC.

This chain uses TRBV14 with TRBJ2-7, with TRBD1 matching over 8 bases. The CDR3 runs to 14 residues. Per the germline V gene, CDR1 is SGHDN and CDR2 is FVKESK. With V trimmed by 6 bases and J by 6 bases, 10 bases remained unmatched. CDR3 DNA: TGTGCCAGCAGACTTACAGGGGGTAGCGGCGAGCAGTACTTC. Protein: CASRLTGGSGEQYF.

The chain links TRBV19 to TRBJ2-7, with 8 bases lining up with TRBD1. Trimming cost V 1 base and J 3 bases; bases outside gene matches: 5. The CDR3 is 15 residues long. Germline V lookup: CDR1 LNHDA, CDR2 SQIVND (reference sequence). CDR3 DNA sequence: TGTGCCAGTAGTATAGCTGGGACAGGCCACTACGAGCAGTACTTC. The encoded protein is CASSIAGTGHYEQYF.

V and J are TRBV27 and TRBJ2-1; D uncertain. Trimming took 1 base from V and 0 from J, leaving 13 bases between them. Per germline, CDR1 MNHEY and CDR2 SMNVEV (reference sequence). CDR3 length equals 17 residues. The CDR3 DNA reads as TGTGCCAGCAGTTTATTAGGCAGGATATACTCCTACAATGAGCAGTTCTTC. It translates to CASSLLGRIYSYNEQFF.

This clone was detected only a few times. The chain is built from TRBV9 and TRBJ1-4; tentative D call: TRBD1 (5 bases). With 4 bases removed from V and 4 bases from J, the gap between germline ends came to 14 bases. CDR1 and CDR2 from the germline V gene are SGDLS and YYNGEE. The CDR3 is made up of 15 amino acids. DNA for the CDR3: TGTGCCAGCAGCAATACCGGGACTAGTAATGAAAAACTGTTTTTT. Protein product: CASSNTGTSNEKLFF.

The chain joins TRBV6-5 to TRBJ1-4; no reliable D call. Trimming removed 2 bases from V and 7 bases from J, with 8 bases in between. Per germline, CDR1 MNHEY and CDR2 SVGAGI. The CDR3 loop spans 13 amino acids. The CDR3: CASSYRGSEKLFF. The CDR3 DNA sequence: TGTGCCAGCAGTTACAGAGGGTCTGAAAAACTGTTTTTT.

This clone appeared a single time. CDR3 coding DNA: TGCGCCAGCAGCCAAGATCGTTATCGAACTTCGACAGATACGCAGTATTTT. Protein sequence: CASSQDRYRTSTDTQYF. The gene calls are TRBV4-1 and TRBJ2-3; D is unclear. V was pared by 0 bases and J by 3 bases, with 16 bases between. Germline lookup yields CDR1 MGHRA and CDR2 YSYEKL. The CDR3 loop spans 17 amino acids.

Concerning this clone itself: The junction departs from the called germline gene at one end, perhaps through a read error. This rearrangement joins TRBV9 to TRBJ2-1, with D perhaps matching TRBD1 (7 bases). There are 15 residues in the CDR3. Germline V gene sequence: CDR1 SGDLS, CDR2 YYNGEE. The CDR3 loop is CASSVAGGGYNEQFF. The CDR3 coding sequence is TGTGCCAGCAGTGTAGCAGGGGGAGGCTACAATGAGCAGTTCTTC.

This chain joins TRBV5-5 and TRBJ1-5; 7 bases line up with TRBD1. After removal of 4 bases from V and 7 bases from J, the junction contained 11 bases not matched to a gene. Germline CDR1 SGHKS, CDR2 YYEKEE (reference sequence). The CDR3 runs to 15 residues. Here the CDR3 reads CASSRSPDRDQPQHF. CDR3 sequence (DNA): TGTGCCAGCAGCCGAAGCCCCGACAGGGACCAGCCCCAGCATTTT. The variable domain in full, completed from reference TRBV5-5 and TRBJ1-5, reads DAGVTQSPTHLIKTRGQQVTLRCSPISGHKSVSWYQQVLGQGPQFIFQYYEKEERGRGNFPDRFSARQFPNYSSELNVNALLLGDSALYLCASSRSPDRDQPQHFGDGTRLSIL.

The V gene is TRBV19, the J gene TRBJ2-1; TRBD2 matches 9 bases. With V trimmed by 5 bases and J by 4 bases, 6 bases remained unmatched. The CDR3 covers 15 residues. From germline, CDR1 is LNHDA and CDR2 SQIVND (reference sequence). The CDR3 DNA reads TGTGCCAGTAGTCCTAGACTAGCGGAGTACAATGAGCAGTTCTTC. Its protein product is CASSPRLAEYNEQFF.

The chain recombines TRBV19 with TRBJ2-3; 7 nucleotides align to TRBD2. CDR3 length equals 17 residues. The ends lost 1 base at V and 5 bases at J; junction bases unmatched: 12. Germline V lookup: CDR1 LNHDA, CDR2 SQIVND (reference sequence). CDR3 loop: CASSIGSRGSLEDTQYF. In DNA form, the CDR3 reads TGTGCCAGTAGTATAGGGTCTCGCGGGAGTTTGGAAGATACGCAGTATTTT.

This clone was recorded once. The gene calls are TRBV5-6 and TRBJ2-2, with 10 bases fitting TRBD1. The CDR3 runs to 14 residues. Germline V lookup: CDR1 SGHDT, CDR2 YYEEEE. Trimming took 4 bases from V and 6 from J; bases not matched to a gene: 3. CDR3 coding DNA: TGTGCCAGCAGCGCGGACAGGGGGTCCGGGGAGCTGTTTTTT. It specifies CASSADRGSGELFF.

The chain carries TRBV30 and TRBJ1-1; D is undetermined. The CDR3 totals 13 residues. CDR1 is GTSNPN, CDR2 SVGIG, per germline (reference sequence). V was trimmed by 0 bases and J by 4 bases, leaving 9 bases between them. CDR3 DNA sequence: TGTGCCTGGAGTGTCCAGGTGGGCACTGAAGCTTTCTTT. This encodes CAWSVQVGTEAFF.

This chain links TRBV6-1 with TRBJ2-1, with unresolved D. Looked up from germline, CDR1 is MNHNS and CDR2 is SASEGT. The CDR3 has 11 amino acids. V was shortened by 6 bases and J by 8 bases, with 8 bases between the two germline ends. CDR3 in DNA: TGTGCCAGCAGAGAGATGGATGAGCAGTTCTTC. Protein product: CASREMDEQFF.

V gene TRBV7-3 combines with J gene TRBJ1-2; possible D gene TRBD1, 6 bases. The germline gives CDR1 SGHTA, CDR2 FQGTGA. CDR3 length: 15 residues. Trimming shortened V by 5 bases and J by 2 bases, and 15 bases separated the two germline ends. CDR3 region: CASSPRTDTNYGYTF. CDR3 sequence (DNA): TGTGCCAGCAGCCCCCGGACAGATACCAACTATGGCTACACCTTC.

This chain joins TRBV9 and TRBJ2-3; 8 nucleotides agree with TRBD1. The germline gives CDR1 SGDLS, CDR2 YYNGEE. The length of the CDR3 is 17 residues. V dropped 0 bases and J dropped 3; count of bases not matched to a gene: 9. CDR3 residues: CASSVGGVDRVTDTQYF. CDR3 sequence (DNA): TGTGCCAGCAGCGTAGGGGGAGTGGACAGGGTAACAGATACGCAGTATTTT. Full variable domain (outside the CDR3, taken from reference TRBV9 and TRBJ2-3): DSGVTQTPKHLITATGQRVTLRCSPRSGDLSVYWYQQSLDQGLQFLIQYYNGEERAKGNILERFSAQQFPDLHSELNLSSLELGDSALYFCASSVGGVDRVTDTQYFGPGTRLTVL.

With regard to this clone: At one end the junction does not follow the germline gene, possibly because of a read error. The rearrangement uses TRBV28 and TRBJ2-7, with D perhaps matching TRBD1 (6 bases). Germline V gives CDR1 MDHEN, CDR2 SYDVKM. CDR3 length: 11 amino acids. The CDR3 sequence: CASRDDRILFF. In nucleotides, the CDR3 is TGTGCCAGCCGAGACGACAGGATCCTATTCTTC.

This rearrangement joins TRBV6-5 to TRBJ1-1; perhaps TRBD1 as D (5 bases). V was shortened by 4 bases and J by 4 bases, with 13 bases between the two germline ends. CDR1 and CDR2 (germline): MNHEY, SVGAGI. The length of the CDR3 is 14 residues. DNA of the CDR3: TGTGCCAGCAGTTGGAGGGGCATTGGCACTGAAGCTTTCTTT. It is translated as CASSWRGIGTEAFF.

This clone was seen once. The chain has TRBV5-6 and TRBJ2-1, with 9 bases identical to TRBD1. The trim removed 3 bases at V and 9 bases at J, leaving 7 bases unmatched. This CDR3 spans 14 amino acids. CDR1 and CDR2 from the germline V gene are SGHDT and YYEEEE. The CDR3 sequence is CASSYATGGSEQFF. The DNA for the CDR3 is TGTGCCAGCAGCTACGCGACAGGGGGAAGTGAGCAGTTCTTC.

V and J are TRBV6-5 and TRBJ1-4; 11 bases line up with TRBD1. CDR3 size: 14 residues. The germline CDR1 and CDR2 sequences are MNHEY and SVGAGI. The V and J ends lost 5 bases and 7 bases, in that order; junction bases with no gene match: 3. CDR3: CASSDGQGAEKLFF. Here the CDR3 DNA reads TGTGCCAGCAGTGACGGACAGGGGGCTGAAAAACTGTTTTTT.

The chain is built from TRBV10-3 and TRBJ1-1; tentative D call: TRBD1 (5 bases). The length of the CDR3 is 13 residues. Trimming took 10 bases from V and 1 from J, leaving 13 bases between them. CDR1 and CDR2 (germline): ENHRY, SYGVKD. CDR3 nucleotides: TGTGCCACCCAGATAGACAGGAACACTGAAGCTTTCTTT. This translates into CATQIDRNTEAFF.

The CDR3 sequence is CASSPGADTQYF. The CDR3 DNA is TGTGCCAGCAGCCCCGGGGCAGATACGCAGTATTTT. The gene calls are TRBV4-2 and TRBJ2-3, with a weak D call TRBD2 (5 bases). Trimming removed 4 bases at V and 4 bases at J, with 6 bases between. This CDR3 region has 12 residues. Germline lookup yields CDR1 LGHNA and CDR2 YNFKEQ.

The chain combines TRBV11-2 with TRBJ2-7; a weak D match, TRBD2 (6 bases). Germline CDR1 is SGHAT and CDR2 is FQNNGV. The CDR3 has 16 residues. V lost 6 bases to trimming and J lost 3 bases, with 21 bases between them. The CDR3 nucleotides are TGTGCCAGCAGTTTCGGACCCTTTAGCGGCCACTACGAGCAGTACTTC. Translation: CASSFGPFSGHYEQYF.

The rearrangement links TRBV4-2 to TRBJ2-1; 7 nucleotides match TRBD2. V was pared by 0 bases and J by 4 bases, with 6 bases of the junction left unmatched. The germline CDR1 and CDR2 sequences are LGHNA and YNFKEQ. The CDR3 consists of 16 residues. CDR3 sequence reads: CASSQDRWGGYNEQFF. The CDR3 nucleotides are TGTGCCAGCAGCCAAGATAGGTGGGGGGGGTACAATGAGCAGTTCTTC.